Below, 31 T cell receptor beta chains from the same sample are listed, as sequenced in a study of T-cell reconstitution after alpha-beta-depleted transplantation in children. Unique molecular identifiers were built into the TCRbeta library. One entry per CDR3 protein results from TCRdb running MiXCR on the PCR reads. The table shows some 500,000 distinct CDR3 sequences, with 15% to 20% occurring only once. This specimen consisted of PBMCs from the stem cell graft donor, obtained from the stem cell graft. Every receptor here comes from a human donor who donated a stem cell graft to a child with acute lymphoblastic leukemia.

This clonotype was seen only a few times. The chain combines TRBV4-1 with TRBJ2-7, with a weak D call TRBD1 (5 bases). Germline lookup yields CDR1 MGHRA and CDR2 YSYEKL. This CDR3 spans 14 amino acids. Trimming took 2 bases from V and 0 from J, leaving 8 bases between them. The DNA of the CDR3 is TGCGCCAGCAGCCAAAAAGGGGCCTCCTACGAGCAGTACTTC. The encoded protein is CASSQKGASYEQYF.

The genes are TRBV27 and TRBJ2-7; 7 bases fit TRBD1. The CDR3 loop spans 14 amino acids. After removal of 6 bases from V and 1 base from J, the junction contained 6 bases not matched to a gene. CDR1 and CDR2 from the germline V gene are MNHEY and SMNVEV (reference sequence). The CDR3 protein is CASRAGQVSYEQYF. The CDR3 DNA is TGTGCCAGCAGAGCTGGACAGGTGTCCTACGAGCAGTACTTC.

The CDR3 DNA reads TGTGCCAGCAGTGACCCCAGGGGGCGCGTTGGGGCCAACGTCCTGACTTTC. It translates to CASSDPRGRVGANVLTF. The chain links TRBV2 to TRBJ2-6; the match to TRBD1 covers 8 bases. CDR1 and CDR2 (germline): SNHLY, FYNNEI. Trimming removed 3 bases from V and 3 bases from J; junction bases left unmatched: 7. This CDR3 comprises 17 residues. Full variable domain (outside the CDR3, taken from reference TRBV2 and TRBJ2-6): EPEVTQTPSHQVTQMGQEVILRCVPISNHLYFYWYRQILGQKVEFLVSFYNNEISEKSEIFDDQFSVERPDGSNFTLKIRSTKLEDSAMYFCASSDPRGRVGANVLTFGAGSRLTVL.

The chain couples TRBV30 to TRBJ2-1; 9 bases line up with TRBD1. CDR1 GTSNPN and CDR2 SVGIG come from the germline V gene (reference sequence). The CDR3 covers 13 residues. With V trimmed by 3 bases and J by 9 bases, 6 bases remained unmatched. CDR3: CAWRGQGIPEQFF. CDR3 sequence (DNA): TGTGCCTGGAGGGGACAGGGAATACCTGAGCAGTTCTTC.

The rearrangement links TRBV15 to TRBJ1-5, with D perhaps TRBD1 (5 bases). The CDR3 is 15 amino acids. The V gene lost 5 bases and the J gene lost 5 bases, with 16 bases spanning the gap. Germline V lookup: CDR1 LNHNV, CDR2 YYDKDF (reference sequence). In DNA, the CDR3 is TGTGCCACCAGCTCCGAGACTCAGGGTTATCAGCCCCAGCATTTT. It translates to CATSSETQGYQPQHF.

The CDR3 protein is CSATPRGPRYEQYF. Here the CDR3 DNA reads TGCAGTGCTACTCCCCGGGGACCCCGTTACGAGCAGTACTTC. This rearrangement joins TRBV20-1 to TRBJ2-7; tentatively, D is TRBD1 or TRBD2 (5 bases each). The CDR3 covers 14 residues. CDR1 is DFQATT and CDR2 is SNEGSKA in the germline V gene (reference sequence). Between the trimmed V and J ends, which lost 4 bases and 4 bases, there was a span of 17 bases.

This clonotype appeared a few times. This chain joins TRBV27 and TRBJ1-2; TRBD1 is a possible D gene (5 bases). The CDR3 contains 13 residues. V was cut by 6 bases and J by 0 bases, with 8 bases left in between. Germline assignment: CDR1 MNHEY and CDR2 SMNVEV (reference sequence). In DNA form, the CDR3 reads TGTGCCAGCAGGACAGACACTAACTATGGCTACACCTTC. Translating it yields CASRTDTNYGYTF.

CDR3 amino acids: CASSLYPGQTNTEAFF. CDR3 bases: TGCGCCAGCAGCTTGTATCCTGGACAGACTAACACTGAAGCTTTCTTT. This sequence joins TRBV5-1 and TRBJ1-1; possibly TRBD1 for D (6 bases). Germline CDR1 SGHRS, CDR2 YFSETQ. This CDR3 comprises 16 residues. With 1 base removed from V and 2 bases from J, the gap between germline ends came to 15 bases.

This sequence joins TRBV27 and TRBJ2-1; TRBD2 aligns across 9 bases. CDR1 is MNHEY and CDR2 is SMNVEV in the germline V gene (reference sequence). The CDR3 covers 15 residues. The ends lost 6 bases at V and 6 bases at J; junction bases unmatched: 9. CDR3 residues: CASRLGASGINEQFF. The CDR3 region has the DNA TGTGCCAGCAGGCTGGGGGCTAGCGGGATCAATGAGCAGTTCTTC.

In its sample, this clonotype was seen a few times. The chain recombines TRBV12-3 or TRBV12-4 with TRBJ2-7; D gene ambiguous. The V end was cut by 3 bases, the J end by 6 bases, with 6 bases between. The CDR3 is 11 amino acids. The DNA for the CDR3 is TGTGCCAGCAGTTTCCTGCGCGAGCAGTACTTC. Its translation is CASSFLREQYF.

The rearrangement joins TRBV29-1 to TRBJ1-1; no reliable D call. The V gene's germline CDR1 is SQVTM and CDR2 ANQGSEA. With 5 bases removed from V and 4 bases from J, the gap between germline ends came to 5 bases. The CDR3 extends over 10 amino acids. The CDR3 DNA sequence: TGCAGCGTTCAGGCCACTGAAGCTTTCTTT. This gives the protein CSVQATEAFF. The entire variable domain, with the rest obtained from reference TRBV29-1 and TRBJ1-1, is as follows: SAVISQKPSRDICQRGTSLTIQCQVDSQVTMMFWYRQQPGQSLTLIATANQGSEATYESGFVIDKFPISRPNLTFSTLTVSNMSPEDSSIYLCSVQATEAFFGQGTRLTVV.

The V gene is TRBV6-5, the J gene TRBJ1-1; tentative D call: TRBD1 (5 bases). The CDR3 has 14 residues. The V gene's germline CDR1 is MNHEY and CDR2 SVGAGI. The V and J ends lost 2 bases and 0 bases respectively, with 7 bases between them. The CDR3 spells CASSYTRVNTEAFF. CDR3 sequence (DNA): TGTGCCAGCAGTTACACCAGGGTGAACACTGAAGCTTTCTTT.

The rearrangement links TRBV20-1 to TRBJ1-1, with 8 bases aligning to TRBD1. The V segment lost 1 base and the J segment 2 bases; nucleotides outside the gene matches: 6. The CDR3 runs to 15 residues. Germline V gives CDR1 DFQATT, CDR2 SNEGSKA (reference sequence). The CDR3 DNA sequence: TGCAGTGCTAGAGCCCCCGGGACAGGCAACACTGAAGCTTTCTTT. Its translation: CSARAPGTGNTEAFF.

The chain uses TRBV29-1 and TRBJ1-2; 7 nucleotides match TRBD1. This CDR3 has 12 amino acids. Trimming removed 3 bases from V and 8 bases from J; junction bases left unmatched: 6. The germline CDR1 and CDR2 sequences are SQVTM and ANQGSEA. In DNA form, the CDR3 reads TGCAGCGTTGAGGGGACAGCATTAGGCTACACCTTC. It codes for CSVEGTALGYTF.

This clonotype turned up a few times. The chain is built from TRBV7-6 and TRBJ1-2; D not resolved. Looked up from germline, CDR1 is SGHVS and CDR2 is FNYEAQ. V dropped 5 bases and J dropped 6 bases, with 22 bases sitting between them. The CDR3 is made up of 16 amino acids. The CDR3 DNA reads as TGTGCCAGCAGCCTGCGGGAAGGGTTTTTTATCGATGGCTACACCTTC. Its protein product is CASSLREGFFIDGYTF.

This clonotype was picked up a small number of times. The J gene is TRBJ1-4, the V gene TRBV20-1, with D hard to call. CDR1 and CDR2 from the germline V gene are DFQATT and SNEGSKA (reference sequence). Trimming shortened V by 0 bases and J by 7 bases, and 3 bases separated the two germline ends. The CDR3 length is 11 residues. CDR3 sequence: CSARESEKLFF. CDR3 in DNA: TGCAGTGCTAGAGAGTCTGAAAAACTGTTTTTT.

This clonotype was detected a few times. The chain couples TRBV29-1 to TRBJ2-3; 9 nucleotides agree with TRBD2. With V trimmed by 6 bases and J by 0 bases, 10 bases remained unmatched. The CDR3 has 16 residues. Per the germline V gene, CDR1 is SQVTM and CDR2 is ANQGSEA. CDR3 region: CSVRGTSLSSTDTQYF. The CDR3 DNA sequence: TGCAGCGTCCGCGGGACTAGCTTATCTAGCACAGATACGCAGTATTTT.

This clonotype has just a few counts. The J gene is TRBJ1-4, the V gene TRBV20-1; 7 nucleotides agree with TRBD1. This CDR3 has 14 amino acids. V gave up 7 bases and J gave up 7 bases; unmatched junction bases: 12. From germline, CDR1 is DFQATT and CDR2 SNEGSKA (reference sequence). CDR3 DNA sequence: TGCAGTGGGGAACCGGGACAGAGGTTTGAAAAACTGTTTTTT. This gives the protein CSGEPGQRFEKLFF.

J is TRBJ1-2 and V is TRBV19, with 11 bases that match TRBD1. Germline lookup yields CDR1 LNHDA and CDR2 SQIVND (reference sequence). This CDR3 is built from 14 residues. V gave up 4 bases and J gave up 7 bases; unmatched junction bases: 5. The CDR3 sequence: CASSTDRGQVGYTF. The CDR3 bases are TGTGCCAGTAGTACGGACAGGGGGCAAGTTGGCTACACCTTC.

The chain couples TRBV11-2 to TRBJ2-3; 8 bases are shared with TRBD2. V dropped 2 bases and J dropped 3; count of bases not matched to a gene: 10. This CDR3 is 17 amino acids long. Germline CDR1 is SGHAT and CDR2 is FQNNGV. The CDR3 protein is CASSLLTGRASTDTQYF. As DNA, the CDR3 is TGTGCCAGCAGCTTACTGACCGGGAGGGCCAGTACAGATACGCAGTATTTT.

This clonotype was picked up a small number of times. The chain carries TRBV18 and TRBJ1-3; tentative D call: TRBD1 (6 bases). Per germline, CDR1 KGHSH and CDR2 LQKENI. V lost 3 bases to trimming and J lost 0 bases, with 12 bases between them. CDR3 length equals 16 residues. CDR3 DNA: TGTGCCAGCTCACCCTCACAGGGCATCTCTGGAAACACCATATATTTT. This sequence encodes CASSPSQGISGNTIYF.

The chain couples TRBV7-6 to TRBJ2-3; D unclear. V lost 1 base and J lost 4, with 9 bases in between. The CDR3 covers 14 residues. Germline CDR1 SGHVS, CDR2 FNYEAQ. DNA for the CDR3: TGTGCCAGCAGCTTAGAATCATTGGCAGATACGCAGTATTTT. This sequence encodes CASSLESLADTQYF.

The chain links TRBV27 to TRBJ2-7, with unresolved D. With 2 bases removed from V and 0 bases from J, the gap between germline ends came to 14 bases. This CDR3 contains 16 residues. Germline-derived CDR1 and CDR2 are MNHEY and SMNVEV (reference sequence). The CDR3 loop reads CASSLGPWVPSYEQYF. CDR3 nucleotide sequence: TGTGCCAGCAGTTTAGGTCCATGGGTGCCCTCCTACGAGCAGTACTTC.

The gene calls are TRBV5-1 and TRBJ2-1, with a possible D match to TRBD1 (6 bases). The germline V gene encodes CDR1 SGHRS and CDR2 YFSETQ. Trimming took off 2 bases at V and 0 bases at J, with 18 bases between the two ends. CDR3 length equals 18 residues. CDR3 region: CASSFGRPQGFSYNEQFF. In DNA, the CDR3 is TGCGCCAGCAGCTTCGGTAGGCCCCAGGGGTTCTCCTACAATGAGCAGTTCTTC. Supplemented by reference TRBV5-1 and TRBJ2-1, the full variable domain reads KAGVTQTPRYLIKTRGQQVTLSCSPISGHRSVSWYQQTPGQGLQFLFEYFSETQRNKGNFPGRFSGRQFSNSRSEMNVSTLELGDSALYLCASSFGRPQGFSYNEQFFGPGTRLTVL.

V gene TRBV12-3 or TRBV12-4 combines with J gene TRBJ2-3; D remains ambiguous. V shed 7 bases and J shed 3 bases, with 17 bases lying between them. The CDR3 consists of 15 residues. In DNA, the CDR3 is TGTGCCAGCACCCCGTGGGAAACCCCGACAGATACGCAGTATTTT. Protein product: CASTPWETPTDTQYF.

In regard to this clonotype: Germline and junction disagree at one end, which may indicate a read error. CDR3 DNA sequence: TGTGCCAGCAGCTCCCGGGACAGCCTAGATACGCTGTATTTT. It codes for CASSSRDSLDTLYF. This chain connects TRBV5-6 to TRBJ2-3; 7 bases match TRBD1. From germline, CDR1 is SGHDT and CDR2 YYEEEE. The CDR3 loop spans 14 amino acids.

Comment on this clonotype: One junction end does not reproduce the germline sequence, and a read error may be involved. The V and J genes are TRBV6-1 and TRBJ2-2, with D perhaps TRBD1 or TRBD2 (6 bases each). CDR1 is MNHNS, CDR2 SASEGT, per germline. There are 17 residues in the CDR3. The chain's CDR3 is CASARGGADGPPGGLFF. The CDR3 DNA reads as TGTGCCAGCGCCCGAGGGGGAGCGGACGGCCCCCCCGGGGGGCTGTTTTTT.

This clonotype was seen only once. The J gene is TRBJ1-1, the V gene TRBV24-1; 7 nucleotides match TRBD1. The CDR3 has 14 amino acids. Looked up from germline, CDR1 is KGHDR and CDR2 is SFDVKD. With 5 bases clipped from V and 2 bases from J, the junction kept 4 bases outside the gene matches. The CDR3 DNA follows: TGTGCCACCAGTGGAGGACAGGTCAACACTGAAGCTTTCTTT. It translates to CATSGGQVNTEAFF.

The genes are TRBV5-1 and TRBJ2-5; D is undetermined. The germline gives CDR1 SGHRS, CDR2 YFSETQ. This CDR3 region has 16 residues. The V end lost 0 bases, the J end lost 1 base, and 13 bases lay between the germline ends. The CDR3 spells CASSLGPGPGQETQYF. CDR3 sequence (DNA): TGCGCCAGCAGCTTGGGTCCCGGACCCGGCCAAGAGACCCAGTACTTC.

This clonotype was counted at least ten times. The chain joins TRBV10-3 to TRBJ1-6; D is ambiguous. The ends were cut back, 0 bases at V and 8 bases at J, with 11 bases in the middle. The length of the CDR3 is 15 residues. Germline V gene lookup returns CDR1 ENHRY and CDR2 SYGVKD. DNA of the CDR3: TGTGCCATCAGTGAGTCCGAACCCCTACATTCACCCCTCCACTTT. Its translation: CAISESEPLHSPLHF.

The chain links TRBV29-1 to TRBJ2-7; 7 bases agree with TRBD1. CDR3 length: 15 amino acids. V gave up 4 bases and J gave up 5 bases; unmatched junction bases: 14. Looked up from germline, CDR1 is SQVTM and CDR2 is ANQGSEA. CDR3 nucleotides: TGCAGCGTTGTCCCGAACAGGGGTATGGTGGACGAGCAGTACTTC. Translating it yields CSVVPNRGMVDEQYF.